This T cell receptor (beta chain) comes out of a study of shared clonotypes between healthy human individuals. Sorted-subset replicate PCRs used around 0.2 ug DNA, some 31,000 T cell genomes. Using immunoSEQ multiplex PCR, the repertoire was profiled, and TCRdb retains in-frame clones only, with some absent. The sample shows some 2,100,000 clones, about 93% of them seen only once. The germline V gene encodes CDR1 KGHSH and CDR2 LQKENI. V dropped 8 bases and J dropped 0 bases, with 11 bases sitting between them. This CDR3 is 13 amino acids long. Naive CD8 cells, CD45RO-negative and positively selected for CCR7, excluded terminally differentiated effector memory CD45RA+ cells.

The TCR comes from a man aged 18-30 years in good health. Some clones in this sample may be carry-over from other donors' samples. Sequences were obtained from naive CD8+ T cells from PBMCs. The V call is TRBV18, the J call TRBJ2-7; a weak D match, TRBD1 (5 bases). Here the CDR3 reads CASTTESSYEQYF. The CDR3 nucleotides read TGTGCCAGCACGACAGAGAGCTCCTACGAGCAGTACTTC.